This T cell receptor beta chain was recovered during a study of beta chain features in type 1 diabetes. Findings and limits, study-wide: Type 1 diabetes patients had moderately but significantly shorter TCRB CDR3s in all four CD4+ subsets.

As to this clone: The antigen remains undetermined.

Trimming pared 1 base from V and 6 bases from J, leaving 13 bases between. The CDR3 totals 13 residues. The V gene's germline CDR1 is SQVTM and CDR2 ANQGSEA. Reverse transcription of all isolated RNA meant that expressed TCRB transcripts were sequenced. Sequenced by immunoSEQ multiplex PCR; TCRdb stores in-frame clones only, minus some. The sample shows tens of thousands of clones, approximately 60% of them seen only once. The receptor's source is a young woman with type 1 diabetes. This chain connects TRBV29-1 to TRBJ2-7, with D perhaps TRBD2 (5 bases). The sequenced sample was stem cell memory CD4+ T cells from blood. The CDR3: CSVEVASIGEQYF. The CDR3 DNA sequence: TGCAGCGTTGAAGTCGCTAGCATAGGCGAGCAGTACTTC.